These T cell receptor beta chains were read from a single sample in a study of neoadjuvant anti-PD-1 for oral cavity cancer. Profiled with immunoSEQ multiplex PCR; TCRdb holds only in-frame clones, not every one. The table includes about 14,000 clones, 60% to 70% detected once. The sequencing used PBMCs, collected before nivolumab (anti-PD-1) treatment. All receptors derive from a person between 40 and 80 years old with oral cavity squamous cell carcinoma. The conserved cysteine and the conserved F or W are not part of the CDR3 here. Fields, in order: V gene, J gene, CDR3 length, CDR3 protein.

v_gene: TRBV10-3
j_gene: TRBJ1-2
len: 12
CDR3aa: AISESGTAYDYT

v_gene: TRBV10-3
j_gene: TRBJ2-2
len: 14
CDR3aa: AITPRGAPNTGELF

v_gene: TRBV7-9
j_gene: TRBJ2-5
len: 13
CDR3aa: ASSLDRVGGKTQY

v_gene: TRBV6-5
j_gene: TRBJ2-7
len: 12
CDR3aa: ASRERDRSYEQY

v_gene: TRBV5-4
j_gene: TRBJ1-2
len: 13
CDR3aa: ASSLGGAPNYGYT

v_gene: TRBV7-2
j_gene: TRBJ1-1
len: 13
CDR3aa: ASSTFRVAGTEAF

v_gene: TRBV19
j_gene: TRBJ1-2
len: 13
CDR3aa: ASRYTGQSQTGYT

v_gene: TRBV6-5
j_gene: TRBJ2-2
len: 12
CDR3aa: ASRLGAGTGELF

v_gene: TRBV19
j_gene: TRBJ2-1
len: 11
CDR3aa: ASSSWGGNEQF

v_gene: TRBV7-2
j_gene: TRBJ2-6
len: 13
CDR3aa: ASSLGGTGANVLT

v_gene: TRBV6-6
j_gene: TRBJ2-4
len: 11
CDR3aa: ASSSGGRNIQY

v_gene: TRBV27
j_gene: TRBJ1-5
len: 11
CDR3aa: ASRLWGDQPQH

v_gene: TRBV28
j_gene: TRBJ1-2
len: 12
CDR3aa: ASSPSGQGYGYT

v_gene: TRBV9
j_gene: TRBJ1-4
len: 13
CDR3aa: ASSVDSLGNEKLF

v_gene: TRBV27
j_gene: TRBJ2-7
len: 12
CDR3aa: ASSPSGGSYEQY

v_gene: TRBV7-9
j_gene: TRBJ2-2
len: 14
CDR3aa: ASSLGLARDTGELF

v_gene: TRBV27
j_gene: TRBJ2-3
len: 14
CDR3aa: ASSQASGGGADTQY

v_gene: TRBV6-5
j_gene: TRBJ2-3
len: 12
CDR3aa: ASNPLGSTDTQY

v_gene: TRBV27
j_gene: TRBJ1-2
len: 13
CDR3aa: ASSSRLGGAYGYT

v_gene: TRBV7-3
j_gene: TRBJ2-1
len: 11
CDR3aa: ASSLGLAYEQF

v_gene: TRBV7-2
j_gene: TRBJ2-2
len: 16
CDR3aa: ASSPARRDRAKTGELF

v_gene: TRBV7-7
j_gene: TRBJ2-5
len: 13
CDR3aa: ASSPGQGREETQY

v_gene: TRBV19
j_gene: TRBJ1-1
len: 15
CDR3aa: ASSDYLMGDGGTEAF

v_gene: TRBV18
j_gene: TRBJ2-5
len: 12
CDR3aa: ASSPQYGGETQY

v_gene: TRBV30
j_gene: TRBJ1-2
len: 13
CDR3aa: AWSVRYGGSYGYT

v_gene: TRBV9
j_gene: TRBJ1-2
len: 6
CDR3aa: ASDGYT

v_gene: TRBV7-2
j_gene: TRBJ1-2
len: 12
CDR3aa: ASSLRQGYRGYT

v_gene: TRBV2
j_gene: TRBJ1-1
len: 9
CDR3aa: ATKNNTEAF

v_gene: TRBV4-1
j_gene: TRBJ1-5
len: 17
CDR3aa: ASSSQFGRGHYSNQPQH

v_gene: TRBV5-5
j_gene: TRBJ2-6
len: 17
CDR3aa: ASSSGTGQRQTGANVLT

v_gene: TRBV30
j_gene: TRBJ1-2
len: 13
CDR3aa: AWSRDRVLNYGYT

v_gene: TRBV7-9
j_gene: TRBJ2-2
len: 11
CDR3aa: ASSPQGIGELF

v_gene: TRBV5-6
j_gene: TRBJ2-3
len: 13
CDR3aa: ASRLRGARTDTQY

v_gene: TRBV7-2
j_gene: TRBJ2-3
len: 14
CDR3aa: ASSLTGLSSTDTQY

v_gene: TRBV7-3
j_gene: TRBJ2-3
len: 12
CDR3aa: ASSSGHAGDTQY

v_gene: TRBV5-1
j_gene: TRBJ1-4
len: 17
CDR3aa: ASSLKLGTLLAGGEKLF

v_gene: TRBV11-1
j_gene: TRBJ1-1
len: 11
CDR3aa: ASRLGGNKEAF

v_gene: TRBV19
j_gene: TRBJ1-1
len: 13
CDR3aa: ASSFNRVGNTEAF

v_gene: TRBV6-1
j_gene: TRBJ2-5
len: 11
CDR3aa: ASIQGTRETQY

v_gene: TRBV4-1
j_gene: TRBJ2-1
len: 14
CDR3aa: ASSQDPQGAQNEQF

v_gene: TRBV7-2
j_gene: TRBJ2-1
len: 14
CDR3aa: ASSSPGGTFPGEQF